Each of the 30 T cell receptor beta chains below was sequenced from the same sample in a study of shared clonotypes between healthy human individuals. This table comes from immunoSEQ multiplex PCR, and its TCRdb copy is limited to in-frame clones, with some not included. This sample has about 770,000 clones, with just under 75% found just once. Specimen: memory CD4+ T cells sorted from blood. Subset in this sample: CD45RA-negative fraction. The origin of the receptors is a woman aged 30 to 39 in good health.

This sequence joins TRBV28 and TRBJ1-2; D possibly corresponds to TRBD1 (5 bases). Per germline, CDR1 MDHEN and CDR2 SYDVKM. The V and J ends lost 8 bases and 5 bases respectively, with 9 bases between them. The CDR3 has 11 residues. The DNA for the CDR3 is TGTGCCAGCGGGGGATGGTATGGCTACACCTTC. Translated, it gives CASGGWYGYTF.

This chain links TRBV30 with TRBJ2-7; 7 bases fit TRBD1. Germline-derived CDR1 and CDR2 are GTSNPN and SVGIG (reference sequence). With V trimmed by 7 bases and J by 3 bases, 9 bases remained unmatched. This CDR3 region has 13 residues. CDR3 region: CASRTGGGYEQYF. The CDR3 DNA reads as TGTGCCTCTAGGACAGGTGGCGGCTACGAGCAGTACTTC.

The chain recombines TRBV5-4 with TRBJ2-7; D possibly uses TRBD1 or TRBD2 (5 bases each). Trimming stripped 4 bases from V and 4 bases from J, with 21 bases between. Germline values: CDR1 SGHNT, CDR2 YYREEE (reference sequence). The length of the CDR3 is 16 residues. CDR3 sequence reads: CASSNSRTGPTYEQYF. In DNA, the CDR3 is TGTGCCAGCAGCAACAGTAGAACGGGGCCCACTTACGAGCAGTACTTC.

This chain connects TRBV5-8 to TRBJ2-1; D remains ambiguous. The CDR3 spans 15 residues. Germline lookup yields CDR1 SGHTS and CDR2 YDEGEE. V lost 0 bases and J 6 bases, leaving 13 bases between the germline ends. This CDR3 is CASSLVGEPFNEQFF. The CDR3, as DNA: TGTGCCAGCAGCTTGGTTGGAGAGCCGTTCAATGAGCAGTTCTTC.

The chain joins TRBV7-8 to TRBJ1-5, with D possibly being TRBD1 (6 bases). There are 14 residues in the CDR3. The V gene's germline CDR1 is SGHVS and CDR2 FQNEAQ. V lost 2 bases to trimming and J lost 5 bases, with 10 bases between them. The CDR3 spells CASSLTRGDQPQHF. The CDR3 coding sequence is TGTGCCAGCAGCTTAACCAGGGGTGATCAGCCCCAGCATTTT.

This clone was detected once. The chain is built from TRBV30 and TRBJ1-2; 9 nucleotides line up with TRBD1. Germline-derived CDR1 and CDR2 are GTSNPN and SVGIG (reference sequence). The CDR3 loop spans 14 amino acids. V was clipped by 3 bases and J by 6 bases; unmatched bases: 8. Here the CDR3 reads CAWSVSGTGHGYTF. Here the CDR3 DNA reads TGTGCCTGGAGCGTATCTGGGACAGGGCATGGCTACACCTTC. The entire variable domain, with the rest obtained from reference TRBV30 and TRBJ1-2, is as follows: SQTIHQWPATLVQPVGSPLSLECTVEGTSNPNLYWYRQAAGRGLQLLFYSVGIGQISSEVPQNLSASRPQDRQFILSSKKLLLSDSGFYLCAWSVSGTGHGYTFGSGTRLTVV.

This chain links TRBV6-1 with TRBJ2-7, with 11 bases aligning to TRBD2. Germline assignment: CDR1 MNHNS and CDR2 SASEGT. This CDR3 is built from 18 residues. J lost 5 bases, V lost 0 bases, and 12 bases had no gene match. The CDR3 here is CASSEAPGLTSGNDEQYF. DNA of the CDR3: TGTGCCAGCAGTGAAGCCCCAGGGTTGACTAGCGGGAACGACGAGCAGTACTTC.

The chain joins TRBV5-8 to TRBJ1-3; D uncertain. V lost 4 bases to trimming and J lost 4 bases, with 9 bases between them. CDR1 and CDR2 (germline): SGHTS, YDEGEE. This CDR3 region has 13 residues. The CDR3 loop reads CASSLLRGNTIYF. CDR3 coding DNA: TGTGCCAGCAGCCTCTTAAGGGGAAACACCATATATTTT.

V and J are TRBV2 and TRBJ2-3; 16 nucleotides line up with TRBD2. The germline V gene has CDR1 SNHLY and CDR2 FYNNEI. The CDR3 is made up of 16 amino acids. Trimming cost V 5 bases and J 3 bases; bases outside gene matches: 2. Here the CDR3 reads CASSLGLAGGTDTQYF. DNA for the CDR3: TGTGCCAGCAGTTTGGGACTAGCGGGAGGGACAGATACGCAGTATTTT.

The chain employs TRBV29-1 and TRBJ2-7; 10 nucleotides align to TRBD1. Trimming took 8 bases from V and 6 from J; bases not matched to a gene: 10. The germline V gene encodes CDR1 SQVTM and CDR2 ANQGSEA. The CDR3 covers 13 residues. The CDR3 loop is CSTAGTGEGEQYF. The CDR3 DNA sequence: TGCAGCACGGCCGGGACAGGGGAGGGCGAGCAGTACTTC.

The CDR3 region is CSVAPRTGVNTEAFF. In DNA form, the CDR3 reads TGCAGCGTGGCCCCCCGGACAGGGGTGAACACTGAAGCTTTCTTT. The rearrangement links TRBV29-1 to TRBJ1-1; 9 bases map to TRBD1. From germline, CDR1 is SQVTM and CDR2 ANQGSEA. After removal of 6 bases from V and 0 bases from J, the junction contained 8 bases not matched to a gene. This CDR3 comprises 15 residues.

This sequence joins TRBV7-8 and TRBJ2-7; 8 positions agree with TRBD1. Trimming removed 0 bases from V and 2 bases from J; junction bases left unmatched: 3. This CDR3 spans 15 amino acids. Germline CDR1 SGHVS, CDR2 FQNEAQ. The CDR3 reads CASSLARDRPYEQYF. CDR3 DNA: TGTGCCAGCAGCTTAGCCCGGGACAGGCCCTACGAGCAGTACTTC.

The CDR3 sequence is CASTATSGRGYAKNIQYF. The CDR3 coding sequence is TGTGCCAGTACCGCGACTAGCGGGAGGGGGTACGCCAAAAACATTCAGTACTTC. The rearrangement joins TRBV19 to TRBJ2-4; 14 bases are a match to TRBD2. CDR3 size: 18 residues. Germline-derived CDR1 and CDR2 are LNHDA and SQIVND (reference sequence). Losses at the gene ends were 7 bases for V and 1 base for J; bases not matched to a gene: 9.

This clone appeared once. The chain recombines TRBV13 with TRBJ2-7, with D perhaps matching TRBD1 (6 bases). Germline CDR1 and CDR2: PRHDT and FYEKMQ (reference sequence). This CDR3 has 17 residues. The V and J ends lost 1 base and 0 bases respectively, with 16 bases between them. The CDR3: CASSLVGADSSSYEQYF. In nucleotides, the CDR3 is TGTGCCAGCAGCTTAGTGGGGGCGGACAGTAGCTCCTACGAGCAGTACTTC.

The chain combines TRBV9 with TRBJ1-2; TRBD1 might be the D (5 bases). V was cut by 3 bases and J by 4 bases, with 16 bases left in between. The CDR3 contains 15 residues. The germline V gene has CDR1 SGDLS and CDR2 YYNGEE. The CDR3 DNA sequence: TGTGCCAGCAGCGAGGGAGGGGCGCAGAGCTATGGCTACACCTTC. This sequence encodes CASSEGGAQSYGYTF.

This chain uses TRBV28 with TRBJ1-3, with TRBD1 matching over 7 bases. CDR1 and CDR2 from the germline V gene are MDHEN and SYDVKM. V lost 6 bases and J lost 4; bases outside the gene matches: 6. The length of the CDR3 is 14 residues. The CDR3 loop reads CASSPRQGGNTIYF. CDR3 nucleotide sequence: TGTGCCAGCAGCCCCCGACAGGGAGGAAACACCATATATTTT.

The rearrangement uses TRBV19 and TRBJ2-1; no clear D gene. The CDR3 has 14 amino acids. V lost 1 base and J lost 6, with 10 bases in between. In germline, CDR1 is LNHDA, CDR2 SQIVND (reference sequence). The CDR3 DNA follows: TGTGCCAGTAGTATAGTTAGTAATTCCAATGAGCAGTTCTTC. Translating gives CASSIVSNSNEQFF.

Remarks on this clone: A read error may explain this, as a much larger clone is one base away. Other DNA sequences from this sample encode an identical CDR3 as well. The gene calls are TRBV7-2 and TRBJ2-3; D unresolved. Trimming took 2 bases from V and 4 from J, leaving 4 bases between them. This CDR3 comprises 12 residues. CDR1 is SGHTA and CDR2 is FQGNSA in the germline V gene. CDR3 in DNA: TGTGCCAGCAGCTTAATAGCAGATACGCAGTATTTT. This translates into CASSLIADTQYF. The variable domain in full, with the rest retrieved from reference TRBV7-2 and TRBJ2-3, is GAGVSQSPSNKVTEKGKDVELRCDPISGHTALYWYRQSLGQGLEFLIYFQGNSAPDKSGLPSDRFSAERTGGSVSTLTIQRTQQEDSAVYLCASSLIADTQYFGPGTRLTVL.

The chain uses TRBV6-4 and TRBJ1-3; TRBD1 is a possible D gene (6 bases). Germline V gene data show CDR1 as MRHNA and CDR2 as SNTAGT. V was clipped by 7 bases and J by 2 bases, with 21 bases between them. The CDR3 covers 17 residues. The CDR3 loop is CASKLEGQPETGNTIYF. CDR3 nucleotides: TGTGCCAGCAAGTTAGAAGGACAGCCCGAGACTGGAAACACCATATATTTT.

This chain uses TRBV6-5 with TRBJ2-1; TRBD2 agrees at 10 bases. Looked up from germline, CDR1 is MNHEY and CDR2 is SVGAGI. The trim removed 6 bases at V and 7 bases at J, leaving 3 bases unmatched. The CDR3 contains 13 residues. The CDR3: CASRETSGNEQFF. CDR3 DNA: TGTGCCAGCAGGGAGACTAGCGGGAATGAGCAGTTCTTC.

The V and J genes are TRBV2 and TRBJ1-2; D is undetermined. Germline CDR1 SNHLY, CDR2 FYNNEI. This CDR3 contains 13 residues. Deletions cut 3 bases from V and 6 bases from J, with 11 bases between. The CDR3 loop is CASSDDKADGYTF. The CDR3 DNA sequence: TGTGCCAGCAGTGATGACAAGGCTGATGGCTACACCTTC.

The chain links TRBV28 to TRBJ1-5; D is unclear. V lost 3 bases and J lost 9, with 9 bases in between. The V gene's germline CDR1 is MDHEN and CDR2 SYDVKM. The CDR3 is 12 amino acids. The CDR3 DNA reads as TGTGCCAGCAGTTTGTACTCGAGGCCCCAGCATTTT. Its translation is CASSLYSRPQHF. Based on the CDR3 plus reference TRBV28 and TRBJ1-5, the full variable domain is DVKVTQSSRYLVKRTGEKVFLECVQDMDHENMFWYRQDPGLGLRLIYFSYDVKMKEKGDIPEGYSVSREKKERFSLILESASTNQTSMYLCASSLYSRPQHFGDGTRLSIL.

To note about this clone: Other DNA sequences in this specimen translate into the identical CDR3. V gene TRBV11-2 combines with J gene TRBJ2-1, with 11 bases identical to TRBD2. Per the germline V gene, CDR1 is SGHAT and CDR2 is FQNNGV. Trimming removed 5 bases from V and 2 bases from J; junction bases left unmatched: 5. The CDR3 extends over 16 amino acids. This CDR3 reads CASSPPGLAAYNEQFF. The CDR3 bases are TGTGCCAGCAGCCCCCCGGGACTAGCGGCCTACAATGAGCAGTTCTTC.

The rearrangement joins TRBV5-1 to TRBJ2-7; no reliable D call. The germline V gene has CDR1 SGHRS and CDR2 YFSETQ. The CDR3 extends over 15 amino acids. Trimming cost V 0 bases and J 0 bases, with 10 bases left between them. DNA of the CDR3: TGCGCCAGCAGCTTGGGGGATCGGTTCTCCTACGAGCAGTACTTC. It yields the protein CASSLGDRFSYEQYF. Together with reference TRBV5-1 and TRBJ2-7, the CDR3 gives the full variable domain: KAGVTQTPRYLIKTRGQQVTLSCSPISGHRSVSWYQQTPGQGLQFLFEYFSETQRNKGNFPGRFSGRQFSNSRSEMNVSTLELGDSALYLCASSLGDRFSYEQYFGPGTRLTVT.

This clone showed up just a few times. This chain connects TRBV18 to TRBJ1-5, with D possibly matching TRBD1 (5 bases). The CDR3 extends over 13 amino acids. CDR1 KGHSH and CDR2 LQKENI come from the germline V gene. Trimming stripped 0 bases from V and 5 bases from J, with 5 bases between. This CDR3 is CASSPPGDQPQHF. CDR3 nucleotide sequence: TGTGCCAGCTCACCACCGGGGGATCAGCCCCAGCATTTT.

The rearrangement joins TRBV6-1 to TRBJ1-1; a weak D match, TRBD1 (5 bases). The CDR3 runs 13 residues. V was cut by 9 bases and J by 6 bases, with 17 bases left in between. The germline CDR1 and CDR2 sequences are MNHNS and SASEGT. For the CDR3, the DNA is TGTGCCAGTTTAGGACAACCGGTCTCTGAAGCTTTCTTT. It is translated as CASLGQPVSEAFF.

The CDR3 here is CASSFQTMNTEAFF. The CDR3 DNA follows: TGTGCCAGCAGTTTCCAGACCATGAACACTGAAGCTTTCTTT. This chain uses TRBV2 with TRBJ1-1, with D unclear. Germline V CDR1 and CDR2: SNHLY, FYNNEI. The V end lost 5 bases, the J end lost 0 bases, and 10 bases lay between the germline ends. The CDR3 is 14 residues long. Full variable domain (remainder filled in from reference TRBV2 and TRBJ1-1): EPEVTQTPSHQVTQMGQEVILRCVPISNHLYFYWYRQILGQKVEFLVSFYNNEISEKSEIFDDQFSVERPDGSNFTLKIRSTKLEDSAMYFCASSFQTMNTEAFFGQGTRLTVV.

The chain has TRBV7-9 and TRBJ2-5; possibly TRBD1 for D (6 bases). Per the germline V gene, CDR1 is SEHNR and CDR2 is FQNEAQ (reference sequence). V lost 7 bases and J 1 base, leaving 19 bases between the germline ends. This CDR3 comprises 16 residues. The CDR3 DNA sequence: TGTGCCAGCACAATCTCAGGGACACGACGCCAAGAGACCCAGTACTTC. It codes for CASTISGTRRQETQYF. Filled out from reference TRBV7-9 and TRBJ2-5, the complete variable domain reads DTGVSQNPRHKITKRGQNVTFRCDPISEHNRLYWYRQTLGQGPEFLTYFQNEAQLEKSRLLSDRFSAERPKGSFSTLEIQRTEQGDSAMYLCASTISGTRRQETQYFGPGTRLLVL.

The chain is built from TRBV10-3 and TRBJ2-7; TRBD1 aligns across 10 bases. The V segment lost 4 bases and the J segment 7 bases; nucleotides outside the gene matches: 7. The CDR3 is made up of 14 amino acids. Germline V gene sequence: CDR1 ENHRY, CDR2 SYGVKD. In nucleotides, the CDR3 is TGTGCCATCAGTGGGACAGGGGGTAAGGGGGAGCAGTACTTC. As protein: CAISGTGGKGEQYF.

The chain uses TRBV13 and TRBJ2-3, with D unresolved. V lost 2 bases, J lost 7 bases, and 7 bases lay in between. Germline CDR1 reads PRHDT; CDR2 reads FYEKMQ (reference sequence). The CDR3 runs to 12 residues. The CDR3 loop is CASSLNAHTQYF. CDR3 bases: TGTGCCAGCAGCTTAAACGCCCATACGCAGTATTTT.